The 29 T cell receptor beta chains reported below all come from one sample, sequenced in a study of OX40 agonist ivuxolimab in advanced cancers. Sequencing used immunoSEQ multiplex PCR; TCRdb keeps in-frame clones, though not all of them. The profile shows around 78,000 clones, roughly 80% of them singletons. This sample comprised CD4+ or CD8+ T cells sorted from blood, obtained in a trial of the OX40 agonist ivuxolimab. The receptors were sampled from an adult with an advanced solid tumor such as melanoma, head and neck, liver or kidney cancer.

The chain carries TRBV19 and TRBJ1-5; D is perhaps TRBD1 (5 bases). CDR3 size: 18 residues. The V and J ends lost 6 bases and 0 bases respectively, with 21 bases between them. CDR1 and CDR2 (germline): LNHDA, SQIVND (reference sequence). The CDR3 DNA sequence: TGTGCCAGTAGAATTGAATCAGGGTATCAATATAGCAATCAGCCCCAGCATTTT. Translation gives CASRIESGYQYSNQPQHF.

The genes are TRBV10-3 and TRBJ1-3, with TRBD1 identical over 8 bases. With V trimmed by 5 bases and J by 0 bases, 15 bases remained unmatched. This CDR3 has 19 residues. Germline V gene sequence: CDR1 ENHRY, CDR2 SYGVKD. CDR3 in DNA: TGTGCCATCAGTCCAGGACAGGGAGAGTCTACCCACTCTGGAAACACCATATATTTT. This sequence encodes CAISPGQGESTHSGNTIYF.

The rearrangement uses TRBV11-3 and TRBJ2-2; 10 nucleotides match TRBD1. The CDR3 totals 16 residues. The V and J ends lost 7 bases and 7 bases, in that order; junction bases with no gene match: 12. The germline V gene has CDR1 SGHNT and CDR2 YENEEA. The CDR3 DNA sequence: TGTGCCAGCACCCCCCCCGGGACAGGGGAAGTCGGGGAGCTGTTTTTT. This sequence encodes CASTPPGTGEVGELFF.

The chain links TRBV6-1 to TRBJ2-3, with 7 bases that match TRBD2. The trim removed 4 bases at V and 1 base at J, leaving 2 bases unmatched. CDR1 is MNHNS, CDR2 SASEGT, per germline. The CDR3 has 14 residues. CDR3 nucleotide sequence: TGTGCCAGCAGTGGAACTAGCGGCACAGATACGCAGTATTTT. Protein sequence: CASSGTSGTDTQYF.

The rearrangement uses TRBV15 and TRBJ2-3, with TRBD1 as a possible D gene (6 bases). Germline loops: CDR1 LNHNV, CDR2 YYDKDF (reference sequence). The CDR3 covers 17 residues. V was clipped by 0 bases and J by 11 bases, with 24 bases between them. CDR3 nucleotides: TGTGCCACCAGCAGAGAATCCACCGCTACAGGGATGGGGGTGCAGTATTTT. It is translated as CATSRESTATGMGVQYF.

This chain connects TRBV14 to TRBJ1-3; tentative D call: TRBD1 (5 bases). CDR1 is SGHDN, CDR2 FVKESK, per germline. The CDR3 contains 16 residues. V gave up 1 base and J gave up 0 bases, with 10 bases separating them. CDR3 in DNA: TGTGCCAGCAGCCAAGGGGGACTGAGCTCTGGAAACACCATATATTTT. It encodes CASSQGGLSSGNTIYF.

The chain links TRBV7-9 to TRBJ2-2; 12 bases fit TRBD1. The V and J ends lost 5 bases and 6 bases, in that order; junction bases with no gene match: 4. Germline lookup yields CDR1 SEHNR and CDR2 FQNEAQ (reference sequence). The CDR3 runs to 15 residues. CDR3 bases: TGTGCCAGCAGCCAGGGACAGGGGGCCTCCGGGGAGCTGTTTTTT. Residues: CASSQGQGASGELFF.

The genes are TRBV5-6 and TRBJ1-2, with 8 bases matching TRBD1. V gave up 5 bases and J gave up 5 bases; unmatched junction bases: 5. CDR1 is SGHDT and CDR2 is YYEEEE in the germline V gene. The CDR3 totals 13 residues. The CDR3 reads CASSWDRTYGYTF. CDR3 nucleotides: TGTGCCAGCAGTTGGGACAGGACTTATGGCTACACCTTC.

This chain uses TRBV5-4 with TRBJ1-1, with 9 bases aligning to TRBD1. The germline gives CDR1 SGHNT, CDR2 YYREEE (reference sequence). The junction had 3 bases not matched to a gene; V was cut back by 2 bases and J by 7 bases. The CDR3 contains 13 residues. CDR3 region: CASSFLGQGEAFF. CDR3 in DNA: TGTGCCAGCAGCTTTTTGGGACAGGGTGAAGCTTTCTTT.

The chain is built from TRBV6-1 and TRBJ1-3; D gene uncertain. The length of the CDR3 is 14 residues. Germline-derived CDR1 and CDR2 are MNHNS and SASEGT. V lost 8 bases, J lost 0 bases, and 11 bases lay in between. CDR3 protein: CASSRTVSGNTIYF. The CDR3 bases are TGTGCCAGCTCCCGGACTGTCTCTGGAAACACCATATATTTT.

Regarding this clone: Other DNA sequences in this specimen translate into the identical CDR3. The genes are TRBV11-3 and TRBJ1-6; possibly TRBD1 for D (5 bases). This CDR3 contains 18 residues. The V and J ends lost 0 bases and 0 bases respectively, with 12 bases between them. Germline-derived CDR1 and CDR2 are SGHNT and YENEEA. In nucleotides, the CDR3 is TGTGCCAGCAGCTTAGATCAGGGAGGCAGCTCCTATAATTCACCCCTCCACTTT. This codes for CASSLDQGGSSYNSPLHF. Full variable domain (outside the CDR3, taken from reference TRBV11-3 and TRBJ1-6): EAGVVQSPRYKIIEKKQPVAFWCNPISGHNTLYWYLQNLGQGPELLIRYENEEAVDDSQLPKDRFSAERLKGVDSTLKIQPAELGDSAVYLCASSLDQGGSSYNSPLHFGNGTRLTVT.

The chain links TRBV5-4 to TRBJ2-3; D might be TRBD1 (5 bases). This CDR3 comprises 16 residues. V was clipped by 4 bases and J by 6 bases, with 21 bases between them. CDR1 and CDR2 (germline): SGHNT, YYREEE (reference sequence). The CDR3 DNA sequence: TGTGCCAGCAGCCGAACTTTACAGGCGTCCTATGATACGCAGTATTTT. Protein: CASSRTLQASYDTQYF. Together with reference TRBV5-4 and TRBJ2-3, the CDR3 gives the full variable domain: ETGVTQSPTHLIKTRGQQVTLRCSSQSGHNTVSWYQQALGQGPQFIFQYYREEENGRGNFPPRFSGLQFPNYSSELNVNALELDDSALYLCASSRTLQASYDTQYFGPGTRLTVL.

The rearrangement links TRBV7-9 to TRBJ2-7; D gene unclear. The V gene lost 5 bases and the J gene lost 4 bases, with 9 bases spanning the gap. The germline V gene has CDR1 SEHNR and CDR2 FQNEAQ (reference sequence). This CDR3 comprises 12 residues. The CDR3 DNA reads TGTGCCAGCAGCCTTCAGTCGTACGAGCAGTACTTC. Its translation: CASSLQSYEQYF.

This chain links TRBV4-2 with TRBJ2-3, with 10 bases aligning to TRBD2. This CDR3 has 17 amino acids. Trimming removed 0 bases from V and 4 bases from J; junction bases left unmatched: 7. Germline V gene sequence: CDR1 LGHNA, CDR2 YNFKEQ. The chain's CDR3 is CASSQDSLAGESDTQYF. CDR3 bases: TGTGCCAGCAGCCAAGATAGTCTAGCGGGAGAGTCAGATACGCAGTATTTT.

CDR3 in amino acids: CASSLGNSGMSGELFF. CDR3 nucleotides: TGTGCCAGCAGCTTGGGTAATAGCGGGATGTCCGGGGAGCTGTTTTTT. The V call is TRBV5-4, the J call TRBJ2-2; 8 bases are a match to TRBD2. V lost 0 bases, J lost 6 bases, and 7 bases stayed unmatched. CDR3 length: 16 amino acids. Germline CDR1 is SGHNT and CDR2 is YYREEE (reference sequence).

J is TRBJ2-7 and V is TRBV5-4; 7 bases map to TRBD2. The CDR3 loop spans 15 amino acids. Germline CDR1 reads SGHNT; CDR2 reads YYREEE (reference sequence). V lost 0 bases, J lost 1 base, and 4 bases stayed unmatched. The CDR3 region has the DNA TGTGCCAGCAGCTTGGGGGGAGGGTTGTCCTACGAGCAGTACTTC. Protein product: CASSLGGGLSYEQYF. Filled out from reference TRBV5-4 and TRBJ2-7, the complete variable domain reads ETGVTQSPTHLIKTRGQQVTLRCSSQSGHNTVSWYQQALGQGPQFIFQYYREEENGRGNFPPRFSGLQFPNYSSELNVNALELDDSALYLCASSLGGGLSYEQYFGPGTRLTVT.

This clone ranks as medium-sized. This chain joins TRBV19 and TRBJ1-4; no definite D call. The CDR3 has 15 amino acids. V lost 1 base, J lost 1 base, and 7 bases lay in between. Germline CDR1 reads LNHDA; CDR2 reads SQIVND (reference sequence). The CDR3 here is CASSIGAVTNEKLFF. The CDR3 nucleotides are TGTGCCAGTAGTATAGGAGCCGTAACTAATGAAAAACTGTTTTTT.

This chain uses TRBV7-2 with TRBJ2-3; D may be TRBD1 (5 bases). V lost 3 bases to trimming and J lost 10 bases, with 14 bases between them. The CDR3 covers 13 residues. The V gene's germline CDR1 is SGHTA and CDR2 FQGNSA. In DNA form, the CDR3 reads TGTGCCAGCAGCTTCTGGCAGGGCCACCCGCAGTATTTT. Translated, it gives CASSFWQGHPQYF.

The V gene is TRBV7-7, the J gene TRBJ1-3; D not resolved. Germline loops: CDR1 SSHAT, CDR2 FNYEAQ (reference sequence). V was cut by 11 bases and J by 0 bases, with 11 bases left in between. This CDR3 has 13 amino acids. This CDR3 is CASAPSSGNTIYF. The CDR3 region has the DNA TGTGCCTCAGCGCCAAGCTCTGGAAACACCATATATTTT.

The rearrangement links TRBV30 to TRBJ2-3; D is possibly TRBD1 (5 bases). The V and J ends lost 0 bases and 4 bases respectively, with 5 bases between them. The length of the CDR3 is 12 residues. Germline lookup yields CDR1 GTSNPN and CDR2 SVGIG (reference sequence). The CDR3 sequence is CAWSVGADTQYF. The CDR3, as DNA: TGTGCCTGGAGTGTAGGGGCAGATACGCAGTATTTT.

The V call is TRBV7-6, the J call TRBJ1-1, with D unclear. This CDR3 region has 15 residues. With 2 bases removed from V and 0 bases from J, the gap between germline ends came to 10 bases. Per germline, CDR1 SGHVS and CDR2 FNYEAQ. CDR3 DNA sequence: TGTGCCAGCAGCTTATTACCAGGCTTGAACACTGAAGCTTTCTTT. Encoded protein: CASSLLPGLNTEAFF.

The J gene is TRBJ1-4, the V gene TRBV5-1, with no clear D. The CDR3 spans 14 residues. Germline-derived CDR1 and CDR2 are SGHRS and YFSETQ. V was shortened by 4 bases and J by 0 bases, with 7 bases between the two germline ends. For the CDR3, the DNA is TGCGCCAGCAGCCCCCTAACAACTAATGAAAAACTGTTTTTT. Encoded protein: CASSPLTTNEKLFF.

The chain is built from TRBV7-6 and TRBJ2-7, with D possibly matching TRBD1 (6 bases). V was pared by 1 base and J by 10 bases, with 14 bases between. Germline V lookup: CDR1 SGHVS, CDR2 FNYEAQ. The CDR3 loop spans 13 amino acids. Here the CDR3 reads CASSLVSEQGQYF. DNA for the CDR3: TGTGCCAGCAGCTTAGTCTCGGAACAGGGACAGTACTTC.

This chain connects TRBV11-2 to TRBJ2-3; 11 bases match TRBD2. V shed 6 bases, J shed 10 bases, and the junction held 3 bases outside the gene matches. The CDR3 contains 12 residues. Germline V lookup: CDR1 SGHAT, CDR2 FQNNGV. Here the CDR3 reads CASRLAGEAQYF. The CDR3 DNA is TGTGCCAGCAGACTAGCGGGAGAGGCGCAGTATTTT.

This CDR3 is CASSPQGVGDTEAFF. The CDR3 DNA is TGTGCCAGCTCACCTCAGGGGGTCGGAGACACTGAAGCTTTCTTT. This chain links TRBV18 with TRBJ1-1, with TRBD1 identical over 7 bases. Germline trimming cut 3 bases from V and 3 bases from J; bases unmatched to any gene: 7. Germline V CDR1 and CDR2: KGHSH, LQKENI. The CDR3 is 15 amino acids. The full variable domain, in which reference TRBV18 and TRBJ1-1 provide the parts outside the CDR3, is NAGVMQNPRHLVRRRGQEARLRCSPMKGHSHVYWYRQLPEEGLKFMVYLQKENIIDESGMPKERFSAEFPKEGPSILRIQQVVRGDSAAYFCASSPQGVGDTEAFFGQGTRLTVV.

The rearrangement links TRBV6-1 to TRBJ2-7; a possible D gene is TRBD1 (6 bases). Trimming shortened V by 1 base and J by 2 bases, and 6 bases separated the two germline ends. Germline V gives CDR1 MNHNS, CDR2 SASEGT. There are 13 residues in the CDR3. The CDR3 DNA is TGTGCCAGCAGTGAAGGGACAGCCTACGAGCAGTACTTC. This sequence encodes CASSEGTAYEQYF.

This chain uses TRBV27 with TRBJ1-6; 7 nucleotides align to TRBD1. Trimming took 5 bases from V and 9 from J; bases not matched to a gene: 4. Germline V CDR1 and CDR2: MNHEY, SMNVEV (reference sequence). CDR3 length equals 13 residues. The CDR3 spells CASSTYRGSPLHF. The DNA of the CDR3 is TGTGCCAGCAGTACCTACAGGGGTTCACCCCTCCACTTT.

This clone has more than one count but fewer than ten. The chain joins TRBV28 to TRBJ1-1, with no clear D. The CDR3 covers 14 residues. Germline V gene data show CDR1 as MDHEN and CDR2 as SYDVKM. Trimming cost V 2 bases and J 2 bases, with 9 bases left between them. The CDR3 DNA is TGTGCCAGCAGTTTAAAAGTTTCTAACACTGAAGCTTTCTTT. It specifies CASSLKVSNTEAFF.

The chain's CDR3 is CASSGQRNNYGYTF. In DNA form, the CDR3 reads TGTGCCAGTAGCGGACAGAGGAACAACTATGGCTACACCTTC. The genes are TRBV19 and TRBJ1-2; the D gene is possibly TRBD1 (6 bases). CDR1 and CDR2 (germline): LNHDA, SQIVND (reference sequence). The V and J ends lost 6 bases and 2 bases respectively, with 13 bases between them. This CDR3 has 14 residues.